This T cell receptor (beta chain) came from a study of blood T cell repertoires in COVID-19 (dated by TCRdb to 2019 to 2021). Study-level background: Recovered participants in ImmuneRACE Cohort 3 were defined as having two consecutive negative NP/OP PCR tests, clearance from a healthcare professional, or resolution of symptoms. Samples from collaborators originated in the United States, Italy and Spain and spanned both the acute and convalescent phases of COVID-19. The prospective study material was composed of cDNA or gDNA derived from T cells, B-cell-depleted T cells, or PBMCs. The dataset comprised deeply sampled blood TCRbeta repertoires from subjects exposed to, actively infected with, or recovered from COVID-19. A freely available public database, intended as a resource for researchers studying the immune response to SARS-CoV-2, is where the repertoires were released. Samples were obtained from the ongoing ImmuneRACE study (first 160 participants) and from some 1,300 subjects provided by 6 global collaborators. A de-identified subject ID, COVID-19 status, age in years and sex were almost always included in the sample metadata. Where available, HLA class I and class II types were obtained from metadata supplied by the sample provider rather than from assay-based typing. What the research found in general, with its limitations: How much clinical and demographic metadata was included differed by source and by participant, and the metadata was provided uncurated.

Enrolling through a virtual design, the prospective study's participants ranged in age from roughly 18 to 89 years and lived across some 23 United States geographic areas. Cohort assignment in the prospective study relied on participant-reported clinical history from a screening survey and a study questionnaire. In the prospective study, whole blood, serum and a nasopharyngeal or oropharyngeal swab were collected from each participant by mobile phlebotomists. Over a roughly two-month period, participants in the prospective study had the option of providing additional blood draws and questionnaires. Blood samples from the prospective study were shipped frozen or at room temperature prior to DNA extraction. Concerning this clone itself: Its cognate antigen has yet to be identified. No base quality values were provided; no much bigger clone lies one nucleotide off.

The germline V gene (reference sequence) supplies CDR1 LNHDA and CDR2 SQIVND. The cysteine opens and the phenylalanine closes a CDR3 of 12 amino acids. The CDR3 DNA has 36 bases and is translated from base 1. Trimming at the junction amounts to 3 bases on V and 10 bases on J, and the germline ends lie 12 bases apart. TCRbeta CDR3 regions were amplified from genomic DNA using the immunoSEQ Assay, a bias-controlled multiplex PCR. Processing in the source paper ran as follows. The number of nucleated cells in each sample was estimated from the amplification of reference gene primers within the assay. Sequence reads were collapsed and filtered to measure the absolute abundance of every unique TCRbeta CDR3 rearrangement. Productive Simpson clonality was computed per sample as the square root of Simpson's diversity index over productive rearrangements. In its TCRdb copy, this immuneACCESS table keeps in-frame sequences only and misses some clones. Where compared with another copy, unresolved V genes explain less than half of these, and the others have no known cause. V, J and clone size derive from that table, while D and trimming were established from the DNA sequence. This sample holds fewer than 250,000 clones; around 86% were observed only once. The ten largest clones capture roughly 7.1% of the sample.

The sample was PBMCs or T cells enriched from blood (not recorded which). The chain links TRBV19 with TRBJ1-1; the D gene remains uncertain. The receptor's source is a young man in a cohort exposed to, infected with or recovered from COVID-19 (not recorded which). CDR3 sequence: CASSIGVTGAFF. Here is the DNA: TGTGCCAGTAGTATCGGAGTCACCGGAGCTTTCTTT.